Below, 8 T cell receptor beta chains from the same sample are listed, as sequenced in a study of blood T cell repertoires in COVID-19. The assay was immunoSEQ multiplex PCR, and TCRdb's table has in-frame clones only and misses some. The sample consists of about 180,000 clones, roughly 84% of them appearing once. Material: PBMCs or T cells enriched from blood (not recorded which). The origin of the receptors is a man between 45 and 60 years old who had recovered from COVID-19.

The chain uses TRBV6-5 and TRBJ1-3, with D hard to call. With 0 bases removed from V and 4 bases from J, the gap between germline ends came to 7 bases. CDR1 and CDR2 from the germline V gene are MNHEY and SVGAGI. This CDR3 region has 14 residues. The CDR3 DNA reads TGTGCCAGCAGTTACTCCCACTCCGGAAACACCATATATTTT. Its translation is CASSYSHSGNTIYF.

The V gene is TRBV6-2 or TRBV6-3, the J gene TRBJ2-2, with 12 positions matching TRBD1. From germline, CDR1 is MNHEY and CDR2 SVGEGT. The CDR3 consists of 17 residues. J gave up 4 bases and V 2 bases, and 5 bases lay outside the gene matches. CDR3 sequence: CASSYRDRGLGTGELFF. CDR3 DNA sequence: TGTGCCAGCAGTTACAGGGACAGGGGGCTCGGCACCGGGGAGCTGTTTTTT.

The genes are TRBV10-1 and TRBJ1-4, with 9 bases matching TRBD1. Germline CDR1 reads WNHNN; CDR2 reads SYGVQD (reference sequence). This CDR3 region has 15 residues. J lost 8 bases, V lost 3 bases, and 7 bases had no gene match. CDR3 nucleotides: TGCGCCAGCAGTGAAAACAGGGGGCTTGAAGAAAAACTGTTTTTT. It translates to CASSENRGLEEKLFF.

The genes are TRBV12-3 or TRBV12-4 and TRBJ1-1; unclear D gene. This CDR3 contains 13 residues. V was shortened by 2 bases and J by 4 bases, with 8 bases between the two germline ends. CDR3 sequence reads: CASSLWAGTEAFF. As DNA, the CDR3 is TGTGCCAGCAGTTTATGGGCGGGCACTGAAGCTTTCTTT.

The chain couples TRBV4-2 to TRBJ1-6; no clear D. V was pared by 0 bases and J by 7 bases, with 13 bases between. Germline assignment: CDR1 LGHNA and CDR2 YNFKEQ. The CDR3 sequence is 16 residues long. The CDR3 sequence is CASSQEGFRENSPLHF. CDR3 DNA: TGTGCCAGCAGCCAAGAAGGTTTTAGGGAGAATTCACCCCTCCACTTT.

The CDR3 coding sequence is TGTGCCAGCAGTGAAGGGACGGGGGATACGCAGTATTTT. The encoded protein is CASSEGTGDTQYF. The chain employs TRBV2 and TRBJ2-3, with D possibly matching TRBD2 (5 bases). The CDR3 is 13 amino acids. Germline CDR1 and CDR2: SNHLY and FYNNEI. V lost 1 base, J lost 6 bases, and 8 bases lay in between.

This clone turned up a few times. J is TRBJ2-2 and V is TRBV5-1; D ambiguous. CDR1 is SGHRS and CDR2 is YFSETQ in the germline V gene. The CDR3 totals 14 residues. V lost 0 bases to trimming and J lost 0 bases, with 3 bases between them. CDR3 DNA: TGCGCCAGCAGCTTGGCGGCGAACACCGGGGAGCTGTTTTTT. Protein: CASSLAANTGELFF.

The chain recombines TRBV12-5 with TRBJ1-1; 7 nucleotides agree with TRBD1. CDR3 length: 13 amino acids. Germline V CDR1 and CDR2: LGHNT, FRNRAP. Trimming took 5 bases from V and 3 from J; bases not matched to a gene: 3. The CDR3, as DNA: TGTGCTAGTGGTCCGACAGGGTACACTGAAGCTTTCTTT. The encoded protein is CASGPTGYTEAFF. The variable domain in full, with the rest retrieved from reference TRBV12-5 and TRBJ1-1, is DARVTQTPRHKVTEMGQEVTMRCQPILGHNTVFWYRQTMMQGLELLAYFRNRAPLDDSGMPKDRFSAEMPDATLATLKIQPSEPRDSAVYFCASGPTGYTEAFFGQGTRLTVV.